A single sample gave rise to the 30 T cell receptor beta chains below, sequenced in a study of CD8+ T cells in alopecia areata. Treatment of the sample: oral pan-JAK inhibitor, 5-10 mg twice daily. In each case, RNA was isolated and then reverse transcribed into cDNA as the sequencing template. Repertoires were generated with immunoSEQ multiplex PCR, while TCRdb's copy carries only in-frame clones and drops some. The table includes 95,000 to 120,000 clones, roughly 50% detected once. The specimen comprised CD4+ T cells sorted from blood, sampled at week 24, from a patient treated with tofacitinib. The receptors shown here come from a human donor with alopecia areata.

Written as DNA, the CDR3 is TGTGCCAGCAGCTGGGGTTCCGGGATCACAGATACGCAGTATTTT. Encoded protein: CASSWGSGITDTQYF. V is TRBV5-6 and J is TRBJ2-3; D may be TRBD2 (5 bases). V lost 3 bases, J lost 2 bases, and 13 bases lay in between. From germline, CDR1 is SGHDT and CDR2 YYEEEE. The CDR3 loop spans 15 amino acids.

The chain employs TRBV5-1 and TRBJ2-2; D possibly matches TRBD1 or TRBD2 (5 bases each). This CDR3 is 13 amino acids long. Germline V gene lookup returns CDR1 SGHRS and CDR2 YFSETQ. Between the trimmed V and J ends, which lost 7 bases and 2 bases, there was a span of 9 bases. DNA for the CDR3: TGCGCCAGCGGCCGGGACAACACCGGGGAGCTGTTTTTT. It is translated as CASGRDNTGELFF.

This clone turned up a few times. The V call is TRBV10-3, the J call TRBJ2-4, with D perhaps TRBD1 (7 bases). CDR3 length equals 12 residues. V shed 10 bases and J shed 5 bases, with 12 bases lying between them. Germline CDR1 is ENHRY and CDR2 is SYGVKD. This chain's CDR3 is CATGGGQNIQYF. CDR3 bases: TGTGCCACAGGAGGGGGCCAAAACATTCAGTACTTC.

This clone was recorded only once. V is TRBV2 and J is TRBJ2-4, with 10 positions matching TRBD1. CDR1 SNHLY and CDR2 FYNNEI come from the germline V gene. The J segment lost 8 bases and the V segment lost 5 bases, leaving 6 bases of the junction unmatched. The CDR3 totals 14 residues. In DNA, the CDR3 is TGTGCCAGCAGTCACGGACAGGGGGTTGACATTCAGTACTTC. This sequence encodes CASSHGQGVDIQYF. Complete variable domain (other parts from reference TRBV2 and TRBJ2-4): EPEVTQTPSHQVTQMGQEVILRCVPISNHLYFYWYRQILGQKVEFLVSFYNNEISEKSEIFDDQFSVERPDGSNFTLKIRSTKLEDSAMYFCASSHGQGVDIQYFGAGTRLSVL.

The chain carries TRBV6-5 and TRBJ2-7; D possibly corresponds to TRBD1 (6 bases). In germline, CDR1 is MNHEY, CDR2 SVGAGI. The CDR3 is 14 amino acids. V was pared by 5 bases and J by 2 bases, with 13 bases between. The CDR3 sequence: CASSLQTGPYEQYF. The CDR3 DNA follows: TGTGCCAGCAGTCTCCAGACAGGTCCCTACGAGCAGTACTTC.

This chain connects TRBV5-1 to TRBJ1-4, with D perhaps TRBD1 (5 bases). V was trimmed by 0 bases and J by 8 bases, leaving 17 bases between them. The CDR3 runs to 16 residues. CDR1 and CDR2 (germline): SGHRS, YFSETQ. In DNA, the CDR3 is TGCGCCAGCAGCTTGGCGAGCGGGGGAGTTTGGGAAAAACTGTTTTTT. Amino acid sequence: CASSLASGGVWEKLFF. Based on the CDR3 plus reference TRBV5-1 and TRBJ1-4, the full variable domain is KAGVTQTPRYLIKTRGQQVTLSCSPISGHRSVSWYQQTPGQGLQFLFEYFSETQRNKGNFPGRFSGRQFSNSRSEMNVSTLELGDSALYLCASSLASGGVWEKLFFGSGTQLSVL.

This clone was seen a single time. The chain joins TRBV28 to TRBJ2-7; D could derive from TRBD1 or TRBD2 (5 bases each). This CDR3 region has 14 residues. Germline V gene data show CDR1 as MDHEN and CDR2 as SYDVKM. The V end lost 7 bases, the J end lost 0 bases, and 13 bases lay between the germline ends. For the CDR3, the DNA is TGTGCCAGCACCATAGGGGACGACTCCTACGAGCAGTACTTC. It is translated as CASTIGDDSYEQYF.

Only one count was recorded for this clone. The V and J genes are TRBV6-5 and TRBJ1-2; D unresolved. Trimming shortened V by 5 bases and J by 8 bases, and 15 bases separated the two germline ends. This CDR3 is built from 13 residues. Looked up from germline, CDR1 is MNHEY and CDR2 is SVGAGI. CDR3: CASSPRTDGGYTF. The CDR3 region has the DNA TGTGCCAGCAGTCCACGGACTGATGGGGGCTACACCTTC.

The V call is TRBV10-2, the J call TRBJ1-6; 7 positions match TRBD1. Germline trimming cut 2 bases from V and 6 bases from J; bases unmatched to any gene: 7. The length of the CDR3 is 16 residues. In germline, CDR1 is WSHSY, CDR2 SAAADI. DNA of the CDR3: TGCGCCAGCAGTGAGGTCCGGGACAGCCTTAATTCACCCCTCCACTTT. Translating gives CASSEVRDSLNSPLHF.

This chain connects TRBV6-6 to TRBJ2-5; 8 bases match TRBD2. This CDR3 is built from 14 residues. In germline, CDR1 is MNHNY, CDR2 SVGAGI (reference sequence). Trimming removed 5 bases from V and 2 bases from J; junction bases left unmatched: 4. This CDR3 is CASSPTSAQETQYF. CDR3 in DNA: TGTGCCAGCAGTCCGACTAGCGCACAAGAGACCCAGTACTTC.

The chain joins TRBV6-5 to TRBJ2-7, with 8 bases matching TRBD1. This CDR3 is built from 13 residues. Germline V CDR1 and CDR2: MNHEY, SVGAGI. The trim removed 4 bases at V and 3 bases at J, leaving 2 bases unmatched. The CDR3 coding sequence is TGTGCCAGCAGTTCCGGGACAGGCTACGAGCAGTACTTC. Amino acids: CASSSGTGYEQYF.

The chain is built from TRBV7-9 and TRBJ1-2; D not certain. CDR1 is SEHNR and CDR2 is FQNEAQ in the germline V gene (reference sequence). Trimming stripped 5 bases from V and 6 bases from J, with 7 bases between. The CDR3 consists of 11 residues. The CDR3 reads CASSPRDGYTF. As DNA, the CDR3 is TGTGCCAGCAGCCCTCGGGATGGCTACACCTTC.

V usage is TRBV7-8 and J usage is TRBJ2-1; a weak D match, TRBD2 (5 bases). This CDR3 contains 16 residues. Germline loops: CDR1 SGHVS, CDR2 FQNEAQ. Between the trimmed V and J ends, which lost 0 bases and 6 bases, there was a span of 15 bases. CDR3 nucleotide sequence: TGTGCCAGCAGCTTAGCGCTGGCGGACTCGGGCAATGAGCAGTTCTTC. Its translation is CASSLALADSGNEQFF. Full variable domain (outside the CDR3, taken from reference TRBV7-8 and TRBJ2-1): GAGVSQSPRYKVAKRGQDVALRCDPISGHVSLFWYQQALGQGPEFLTYFQNEAQLDKSGLPSDRFFAERPEGSVSTLKIQRTQQEDSAVYLCASSLALADSGNEQFFGPGTRLTVL.

The V and J genes are TRBV4-1 and TRBJ2-7; 14 bases map to TRBD2. This CDR3 is 17 amino acids long. J was trimmed by 1 base and V by 1 base; bases with no gene match: 3. Germline V CDR1 and CDR2: MGHRA, YSYEKL. CDR3 sequence reads: CASSQGTSGGLSYEQYF. The CDR3 nucleotides read TGCGCCAGCAGCCAAGGGACTAGCGGGGGGTTATCCTACGAGCAGTACTTC.

V usage is TRBV13 and J usage is TRBJ2-5; D ambiguous. Germline CDR1 reads PRHDT; CDR2 reads FYEKMQ (reference sequence). CDR3 length: 11 amino acids. Trimming removed 5 bases from V and 7 bases from J, with 8 bases in between. The DNA of the CDR3 is TGTGCCAGCAGCCGCGGTGGGACCCAGTACTTC. It is translated as CASSRGGTQYF.

This chain's CDR3 is CSVSYHGNTEAFF. Here the CDR3 DNA reads TGCAGCGTTTCTTACCACGGGAACACTGAAGCTTTCTTT. This chain links TRBV29-1 with TRBJ1-1; D is uncertain. V was clipped by 5 bases and J by 1 base, with 11 bases between them. This CDR3 spans 13 amino acids. The germline gives CDR1 SQVTM, CDR2 ANQGSEA.

This rearrangement joins TRBV7-9 to TRBJ2-7; 11 bases line up with TRBD1. Unmatched junction bases numbered 6, after V lost 5 bases and J lost 3 bases. Germline assignment: CDR1 SEHNR and CDR2 FQNEAQ (reference sequence). The CDR3 contains 15 residues. Here the CDR3 reads CASSISGTGGYEQYF. CDR3 nucleotide sequence: TGTGCCAGCAGCATATCCGGGACAGGGGGCTACGAGCAGTACTTC.

This rearrangement joins TRBV25-1 to TRBJ1-3; TRBD1 agrees at 8 bases. Unmatched junction bases numbered 4, after V lost 6 bases and J lost 0 bases. The CDR3 runs 15 residues. Germline V gene lookup returns CDR1 MGHDK and CDR2 SYGVNS. The CDR3 sequence is CASRGQGFSGNTIYF. The DNA of the CDR3 is TGTGCCAGCAGAGGACAGGGCTTCTCTGGAAACACCATATATTTT.

V is TRBV5-1 and J is TRBJ2-3; 8 nucleotides agree with TRBD2. The CDR3 consists of 12 residues. Germline CDR1 SGHRS, CDR2 YFSETQ. The V segment lost 6 bases and the J segment 4 bases; nucleotides outside the gene matches: 1. The CDR3 sequence is CASNGGADTQYF. CDR3 coding DNA: TGCGCCAGCAACGGGGGGGCAGATACGCAGTATTTT.

The genes are TRBV7-2 and TRBJ2-7, with D possibly matching TRBD2 (6 bases). V was trimmed by 1 base and J by 5 bases, leaving 15 bases between them. Germline V gene lookup returns CDR1 SGHTA and CDR2 FQGNSA. The CDR3 spans 15 residues. The DNA of the CDR3 is TGTGCCAGCAGCTTAGGTGGGGGGAGTATTAACGAGCAGTACTTC. Translating it yields CASSLGGGSINEQYF. The variable domain in full, with the rest retrieved from reference TRBV7-2 and TRBJ2-7, is GAGVSQSPSNKVTEKGKDVELRCDPISGHTALYWYRQSLGQGLEFLIYFQGNSAPDKSGLPSDRFSAERTGGSVSTLTIQRTQQEDSAVYLCASSLGGGSINEQYFGPGTRLTVT.

J is TRBJ2-2 and V is TRBV4-1; the match to TRBD2 covers 8 bases. The CDR3 length is 16 residues. Trimming took 6 bases from V and 2 from J; bases not matched to a gene: 8. The germline CDR1 and CDR2 sequences are MGHRA and YSYEKL. In DNA form, the CDR3 reads TGCGCCAGCAGGTCCGTAGCGGGGCTAAACACCGGGGAGCTGTTTTTT. Translating it yields CASRSVAGLNTGELFF.

The CDR3: CASSLDRANNEQFF. CDR3 in DNA: TGTGCCAGCAGCCTGGACAGGGCAAACAATGAGCAGTTCTTC. This chain uses TRBV5-6 with TRBJ2-1; 8 positions match TRBD1. Per germline, CDR1 SGHDT and CDR2 YYEEEE. The CDR3 is 14 amino acids. With V trimmed by 4 bases and J by 5 bases, 5 bases remained unmatched.

This sequence joins TRBV29-1 and TRBJ1-4; D unresolved. From germline, CDR1 is SQVTM and CDR2 ANQGSEA. This CDR3 spans 12 amino acids. Trimming took 6 bases from V and 5 from J, leaving 10 bases between them. The CDR3 bases are TGCAGCGTGGGGAGCCGAAATGAAAAACTGTTTTTT. Protein sequence: CSVGSRNEKLFF.

The CDR3 coding sequence is TGTGCCAGCAGTTACCCGTACACTGAAGCTTTCTTT. Translating it yields CASSYPYTEAFF. This chain connects TRBV6-5 to TRBJ1-1, with D unresolved. There are 12 residues in the CDR3. V was cut by 2 bases and J by 3 bases, with 4 bases left in between. Per germline, CDR1 MNHEY and CDR2 SVGAGI.

A few counts support this clone. The chain recombines TRBV5-1 with TRBJ1-1; a weak D match, TRBD1 (5 bases). This CDR3 comprises 16 residues. Trimming took 4 bases from V and 1 from J, leaving 17 bases between them. Looked up from germline, CDR1 is SGHRS and CDR2 is YFSETQ. The DNA of the CDR3 is TGCGCCAGCAGCGAGAACCCTGGGACGGGGAACACTGAAGCTTTCTTT. Protein sequence: CASSENPGTGNTEAFF.

This clone was observed a handful of times. This chain links TRBV30 with TRBJ1-5, with a possible D match to TRBD1 (6 bases). The CDR3 is 13 amino acids. V was trimmed by 2 bases and J by 6 bases, leaving 11 bases between them. Germline V gene data show CDR1 as GTSNPN and CDR2 as SVGIG (reference sequence). DNA of the CDR3: TGTGCCTGGAGTAGGGGGGTCGGTCAGCCCCAGCATTTT. The encoded protein is CAWSRGVGQPQHF.

This clone was seen a single time. The J gene is TRBJ1-3, the V gene TRBV9; a weak D match, TRBD1 (6 bases). The CDR3 has 16 residues. Trimming took off 1 base at V and 0 bases at J, with 11 bases between the two ends. Per germline, CDR1 SGDLS and CDR2 YYNGEE. CDR3 coding DNA: TGTGCCAGCAGCGTATTGGGGACAATCTCTGGAAACACCATATATTTT. Amino acid sequence: CASSVLGTISGNTIYF.

V and J are TRBV6-6 and TRBJ2-1; unclear D gene. V lost 11 bases to trimming and J lost 9 bases, with 11 bases between them. Germline CDR1 reads MNHNY; CDR2 reads SVGAGI (reference sequence). CDR3 size: 10 residues. This chain's CDR3 is CACGLLEQFF. The DNA of the CDR3 is TGTGCCTGTGGGCTTCTTGAGCAGTTCTTC.

This chain links TRBV27 with TRBJ2-6; D unclear. Germline CDR1 and CDR2: MNHEY and SMNVEV (reference sequence). The CDR3 runs to 15 residues. V lost 4 bases to trimming and J lost 2 bases, with 9 bases between them. The CDR3 nucleotides read TGTGCCAGCAGTTATCTAGTCACTGGGGCCAACGTCCTGACTTTC. This gives the protein CASSYLVTGANVLTF.

The V call is TRBV23-1, the J call TRBJ2-7; D uncertain. Being an ORF, TRBV23-1 has a function that is uncertain. With 0 bases removed from V and 3 bases from J, the gap between germline ends came to 12 bases. The CDR3 has 15 residues. CDR3 protein: CASSQSIRPFYEQYF. The CDR3 region has the DNA TGCGCCAGCAGTCAATCTATCAGACCATTCTACGAGCAGTACTTC.